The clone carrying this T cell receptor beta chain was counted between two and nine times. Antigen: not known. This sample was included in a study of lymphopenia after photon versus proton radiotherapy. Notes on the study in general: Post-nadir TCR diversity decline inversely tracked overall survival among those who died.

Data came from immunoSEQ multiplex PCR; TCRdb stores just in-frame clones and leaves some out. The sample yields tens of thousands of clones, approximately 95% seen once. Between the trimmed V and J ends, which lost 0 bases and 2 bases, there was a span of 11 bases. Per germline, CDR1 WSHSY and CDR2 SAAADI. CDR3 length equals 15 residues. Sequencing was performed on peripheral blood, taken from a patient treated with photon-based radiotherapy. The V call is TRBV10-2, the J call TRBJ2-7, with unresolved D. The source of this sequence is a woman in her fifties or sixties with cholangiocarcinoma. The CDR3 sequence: CASSESRFRTYEQYF. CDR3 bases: TGCGCCAGCAGTGAGTCGAGGTTTCGCACCTACGAGCAGTACTTC.